This T cell receptor beta chain emerged from a study of blood T cell repertoires in COVID-19. The assay was immunoSEQ multiplex PCR, and TCRdb's table has in-frame clones only and misses some. In the table there are 200,000 to 250,000 clones, approximately 86% of which are singletons. The TCR originated in a woman aged 30 to 39 who had recovered from COVID-19. The material sequenced was peripheral blood.

This chain's CDR3 is CASSHGTSGGLYNEQFF. The CDR3 bases are TGTGCCAGCAGCCATGGTACTAGCGGGGGCCTTTACAATGAGCAGTTCTTC. The chain joins TRBV3-1 (or the pseudogene TRBV3-2) to TRBJ2-1; 11 bases agree with TRBD2. The V gene end was trimmed by 3 bases and the J gene end by 4 bases; junction bases not matched to a gene: 8. Looked up from germline, CDR1 is LGHDT and CDR2 is YNNKEL (reference sequence). There are 17 residues in the CDR3.